These 17 T cell receptor beta chains were all obtained from the same sample, sequenced in a study of graft-versus-host responses after intestinal transplantation. TCRdb's copy holds only in-frame clones and misses some; the assay was immunoSEQ multiplex PCR. Here the sample spans more than 85,000 clones, just under 95% being singletons. For these receptors, no antigen is known. Here the sequenced sample was unstimulated CD8+ T cells sorted from spleen or lymph node cells, taken before intestinal transplant. All receptors derive from a human donor who received an intestinal transplant.

The chain carries TRBV15 and TRBJ2-1; the match to TRBD2 covers 9 bases. V lost 3 bases to trimming and J lost 5 bases; unmatched junction nucleotides: 5. This CDR3 region has 15 residues. In germline, CDR1 is LNHNV, CDR2 YYDKDF (reference sequence). CDR3 in amino acids: CATSSASGGNNEQFF. In nucleotides, the CDR3 is TGTGCCACCAGCAGTGCCAGCGGGGGGAACAATGAGCAGTTCTTC.

The chain recombines TRBV30 with TRBJ2-1, with D possibly matching TRBD2 (5 bases). Germline V gene sequence: CDR1 GTSNPN, CDR2 SVGIG (reference sequence). Trimming took off 0 bases at V and 6 bases at J, with 9 bases between the two ends. This CDR3 spans 13 amino acids. The CDR3 loop is CAWSVEGPNEQFF. The DNA for the CDR3 is TGTGCCTGGAGTGTAGAGGGTCCCAATGAGCAGTTCTTC.

This chain connects TRBV19 to TRBJ2-7; unclear D gene. Between the trimmed V and J ends, which lost 6 bases and 7 bases, there was a span of 10 bases. The CDR3 has 11 residues. Germline V gene sequence: CDR1 LNHDA, CDR2 SQIVND (reference sequence). The CDR3 DNA follows: TGTGCCAGTAGGGGCTCTGTTGAGCAGTACTTC. This codes for CASRGSVEQYF.

This clone showed up just once. The chain uses TRBV30 and TRBJ2-7; the D gene is possibly TRBD1 (6 bases). The V gene lost 3 bases and the J gene lost 3 bases, with 9 bases spanning the gap. The CDR3 runs 12 residues. Germline loops: CDR1 GTSNPN, CDR2 SVGIG (reference sequence). As DNA, the CDR3 is TGTGCCTGGAGGGGACAATTCTACGAGCAGTACTTC. It is translated as CAWRGQFYEQYF.

To note about this clone: In the same sample, other DNA sequences code for this CDR3. The rearrangement links TRBV5-1 to TRBJ1-1; D not resolved. The V and J ends lost 0 bases and 2 bases respectively, with 5 bases between them. The germline V gene has CDR1 SGHRS and CDR2 YFSETQ. The CDR3 consists of 13 residues. In DNA form, the CDR3 reads TGCGCCAGCAGCTTGGAGGGTAACACTGAAGCTTTCTTT. Protein product: CASSLEGNTEAFF.

This clone appeared once. The CDR3 sequence is CASSLTGNPGNTIYF. The CDR3 bases are TGTGCCAGCAGCCTCACAGGGAACCCTGGAAACACCATATATTTT. The rearrangement uses TRBV27 and TRBJ1-3, with a possible D match to TRBD1 (6 bases). This CDR3 is built from 15 residues. The germline V gene has CDR1 MNHEY and CDR2 SMNVEV (reference sequence). Trimming left V 6 bases short and J 2 bases short, with 14 bases between.

V gene TRBV6-5 combines with J gene TRBJ2-1; D not certain. This CDR3 is built from 13 residues. Trimming cost V 6 bases and J 0 bases, with 6 bases left between them. Germline V gene sequence: CDR1 MNHEY, CDR2 SVGAGI. For the CDR3, the DNA is TGTGCCAGCAGCCCCCCCTCCTACAATGAGCAGTTCTTC. Translating it yields CASSPPSYNEQFF.

The chain carries TRBV5-1 and TRBJ1-1; no reliable D call. The V and J ends lost 0 bases and 5 bases respectively, with 14 bases between them. Germline V gene lookup returns CDR1 SGHRS and CDR2 YFSETQ. The CDR3 is made up of 15 amino acids. CDR3 amino acids: CASSLAWAGWTEAFF. The CDR3, as DNA: TGCGCCAGCAGCTTGGCGTGGGCTGGTTGGACTGAAGCTTTCTTT.

This chain uses TRBV7-6 with TRBJ2-7; D is uncertain. Germline assignment: CDR1 SGHVS and CDR2 FNYEAQ. This CDR3 spans 14 amino acids. V was shortened by 6 bases and J by 5 bases, with 17 bases between the two germline ends. The CDR3 region has the DNA TGTGCCAGCAGTTCCGGGTCCTCCAACAACGAGCAGTACTTC. Its protein is CASSSGSSNNEQYF.

This chain links TRBV18 with TRBJ1-4; D is possibly TRBD1 (5 bases). V lost 3 bases to trimming and J lost 7 bases, with 21 bases between them. The CDR3 has 17 residues. Per germline, CDR1 KGHSH and CDR2 LQKENI. Here the CDR3 reads CASSPEGLGLPGEKLFF. Written as DNA, the CDR3 is TGTGCCAGCTCACCCGAAGGTTTGGGACTACCCGGTGAAAAACTGTTTTTT.

The chain employs TRBV6-1 and TRBJ1-3; D unclear. The CDR3 extends over 14 amino acids. V was clipped by 11 bases and J by 1 base, with 15 bases between them. CDR1 is MNHNS and CDR2 is SASEGT in the germline V gene. CDR3 in DNA: TGTGCCGGATCTACCCGTGGTTCTGGAAACACCATATATTTT. Protein sequence: CAGSTRGSGNTIYF.

The chain combines TRBV10-1 with TRBJ1-1; D gene uncertain. V was shortened by 4 bases and J by 1 base, with 10 bases between the two germline ends. Germline values: CDR1 WNHNN, CDR2 SYGVQD (reference sequence). This CDR3 has 14 amino acids. The CDR3 spells CASSAAWGNTEAFF. For the CDR3, the DNA is TGCGCCAGCAGTGCCGCTTGGGGGAACACTGAAGCTTTCTTT.

This clone occurred once. This rearrangement joins TRBV2 to TRBJ2-4; D is tentatively TRBD1 or TRBD2 (6 bases each). Germline-derived CDR1 and CDR2 are SNHLY and FYNNEI. The CDR3 has 15 residues. V was trimmed by 8 bases and J by 7 bases, leaving 21 bases between them. CDR3 region: CASRALSEGGNIQYF. In DNA, the CDR3 is TGTGCCAGCCGTGCCTTATCGGAAGGGGGGAACATTCAGTACTTC.

The chain links TRBV9 to TRBJ2-5, with D perhaps assigned TRBD1 or TRBD2 (5 bases each). This CDR3 has 15 amino acids. Germline assignment: CDR1 SGDLS and CDR2 YYNGEE. V was shortened by 4 bases and J by 3 bases, with 16 bases between the two germline ends. CDR3 sequence (DNA): TGTGCCAGCAGCTACTCCGGGACGAAGAAAGAGACCCAGTACTTC. The encoded protein is CASSYSGTKKETQYF.

The rearrangement uses TRBV6-5 and TRBJ2-1; D is uncertain. This CDR3 contains 16 residues. V lost 4 bases, J lost 0 bases, and 13 bases lay in between. Germline V gene sequence: CDR1 MNHEY, CDR2 SVGAGI. DNA of the CDR3: TGTGCCAGCAGTTCAGGACGTCCAAGCTCCTACAATGAGCAGTTCTTC. This gives the protein CASSSGRPSSYNEQFF.

The sample holds one count of this clone. V is TRBV14 and J is TRBJ2-7; 7 bases are a match to TRBD1. This CDR3 region has 14 residues. Germline V lookup: CDR1 SGHDN, CDR2 FVKESK. With V trimmed by 4 bases and J by 4 bases, 7 bases remained unmatched. CDR3 nucleotides: TGTGCCAGCAGCCCTGCGAGGGGGCATTACGAGCAGTACTTC. Translating gives CASSPARGHYEQYF.

The CDR3 loop is CASRKTGGTYNEQFF. CDR3 nucleotide sequence: TGTGCCAGCAGAAAAACAGGGGGCACCTACAATGAGCAGTTCTTC. This chain links TRBV5-6 with TRBJ2-1; 9 bases line up with TRBD1. Germline values: CDR1 SGHDT, CDR2 YYEEEE. Trimming took 5 bases from V and 2 from J; bases not matched to a gene: 5. This CDR3 is 15 amino acids long.